This record looks at one T cell receptor (beta chain) sequence and its context. Antigen specificity is unknown. The sample comes from a study of CD8 T cells in Susac syndrome. From blood CD8+ and CD4+ T cells, the TCR beta chain was sequenced. Patients with Susac syndrome met the recently defined diagnostic criteria for definite or probable disease. Germline V gives CDR1 SGHDT, CDR2 YYEEEE. This CDR3 has 13 residues. V shed 2 bases and J shed 1 base, with 6 bases lying between them. With random hexamers, roughly 0.5 to 1 ug RNA was reverse transcribed. In TCRdb, the immunoSEQ multiplex PCR reads were re-called with MiXCR into one record per CDR3 protein. The repertoire holds under 80,000 distinct CDR3 sequences, with roughly 91% as singletons. Points from the study as a whole: The number of individuals included in the study's TCR sequencing and HLA analysis was acknowledged as relatively small.

This receptor was identified in a human donor with Susac syndrome. The gene calls are TRBV5-6 and TRBJ1-1, with no clear D. What was sequenced was CD4+ T cells from PBMCs. The CDR3 coding sequence is TGTGCCAGCAGCTTTTTAAGGAACACTGAAGCTTTCTTT. It specifies CASSFLRNTEAFF.